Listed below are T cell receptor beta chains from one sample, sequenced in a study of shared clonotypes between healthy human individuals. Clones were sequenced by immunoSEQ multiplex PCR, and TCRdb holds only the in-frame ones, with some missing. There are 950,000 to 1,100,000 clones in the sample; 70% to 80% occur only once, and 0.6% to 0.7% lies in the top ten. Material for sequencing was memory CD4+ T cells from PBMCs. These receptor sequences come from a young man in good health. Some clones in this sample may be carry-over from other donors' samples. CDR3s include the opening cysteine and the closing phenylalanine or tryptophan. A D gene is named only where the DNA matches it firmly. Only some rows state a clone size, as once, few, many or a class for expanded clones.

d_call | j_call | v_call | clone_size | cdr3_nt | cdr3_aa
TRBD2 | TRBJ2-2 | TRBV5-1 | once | TGCGCCAGCAGCCCAAACCCTAGCGGGACTAACACCGGGGAGCTGTTTTTT | CASSPNPSGTNTGELFF
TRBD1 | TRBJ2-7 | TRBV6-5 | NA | TGTGCCAGCAGCCTCCGGGACAGGGCGTCCCACGAGCAGTACTTC | CASSLRDRASHEQYF
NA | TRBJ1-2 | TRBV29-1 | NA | TGCAGCGTTGAACCTGCAATTCAACGTGGCTACACCTTC | CSVEPAIQRGYTF
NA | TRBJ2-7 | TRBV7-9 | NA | TGTGCCAGCAGCTTAGGCGACGGCTACGAGCAGTACTTC | CASSLGDGYEQYF
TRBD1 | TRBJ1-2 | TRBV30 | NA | TGTGCCTGGACTTCTGCAGGGGGCTACTATGGCTACACCTTC | CAWTSAGGYYGYTF
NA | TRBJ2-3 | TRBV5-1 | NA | TGCGCCAGCAGCGGTGGACTATTCACAGATACGCAGTATTTT | CASSGGLFTDTQYF
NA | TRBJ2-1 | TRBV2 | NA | TGTGCCAGCAGTAGGGGGATATACAATGAGCAGTTCTTC | CASSRGIYNEQFF
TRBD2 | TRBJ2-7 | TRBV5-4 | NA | TGTGCCAGCAGCCAAGGAGCGGGAGGGTTGAGGTACGAGCAGTACTTC | CASSQGAGGLRYEQYF
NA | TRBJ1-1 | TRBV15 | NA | TGTGCCACCAGCAGAGATGGGGCACGCACTGAAGCTTTCTTT | CATSRDGARTEAFF
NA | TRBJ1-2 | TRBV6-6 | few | TGTGCCAGCAGACGGGACTTCGTCAATTATGGCTACACCTTC | CASRRDFVNYGYTF
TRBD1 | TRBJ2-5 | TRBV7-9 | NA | TGTGCCAGCAGCGTTGGGACAGGGGGTCAAGAGACCCAGTACTTC | CASSVGTGGQETQYF
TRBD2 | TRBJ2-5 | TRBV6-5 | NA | TGTGCCAGCCTGGCGAGAGCGGGGAAAGAGACCCAGTACTTC | CASLARAGKETQYF
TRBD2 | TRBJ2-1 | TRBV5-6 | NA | TGTGCCAGCAGCCGAAAGGGACTAGCGGGAAACAATGAGCAGTTCTTC | CASSRKGLAGNNEQFF
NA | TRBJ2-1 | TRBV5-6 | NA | TGTGCCAGCAGCCTGACTACCTCCTACAATGAGCAGTTCTTC | CASSLTTSYNEQFF
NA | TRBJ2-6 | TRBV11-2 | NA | TGTGCCAGCAGCCCGGTTTCGTTAGCTGGGGCCAACGTCCTGACTTTC | CASSPVSLAGANVLTF
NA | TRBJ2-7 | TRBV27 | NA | TGTGCCAGCAGTACCAGATCCAGAAGGGCCTCCTACGAGCAGTACTTC | CASSTRSRRASYEQYF
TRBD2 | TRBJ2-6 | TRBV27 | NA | TGTGCCAGCAGTTTTGGGACTAGCGGGAGTCCTGGGGCCAACGTCCTGACTTTC | CASSFGTSGSPGANVLTF
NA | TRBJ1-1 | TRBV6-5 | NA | TGTGCCAGCAGTTACTCGAGGGCTATGACTGAAGCTTTCTTT | CASSYSRAMTEAFF
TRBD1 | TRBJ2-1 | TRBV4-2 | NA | TGTGCCAGCAGCCAAGGGTCTCGACAGGGGATCTACAATGAGCAGTTCTTC | CASSQGSRQGIYNEQFF